Sequencing of this TCR beta chain was carried out in a study of tumor-infiltrating lymphocytes in primary liver carcinoma. A constant-region primer primed TCR beta cDNA synthesis from 400 to 600 ng of total RNA. Libraries covering TCR beta were generated through three nested multiplex PCR rounds (using a slightly modified ARM-PCR). Rounds one and two of PCR, each of roughly 10 cycles, were primed with TRBV1-TRBV30 forward primers and a C-beta reverse primer. TCRdb passed the multiplex PCR reads through MiXCR, listing each CDR3 protein once. The repertoire holds tens of thousands of distinct CDR3 sequences, with more than 60% as singletons. Without any cell sorting, about 19-31 mg of bulk tissue yielded co-extracted RNA and DNA. Donors underwent surgery for histopathologically diagnosed primary liver carcinoma. Germline V gene data show CDR1 as SGHDT and CDR2 as YYEEEE. The CDR3 sequence is 14 residues long.

Material: tumor-adjacent normal liver tissue. This TCR was recovered from a woman in her twenties or thirties with primary liver carcinoma and hepatitis B virus infection. The J gene is TRBJ1-5, the V gene TRBV5-6; D could derive from TRBD1 or TRBD2 (5 bases each). The end of the DNA aligns better with TRBJ2-3, so the J call may be wrong. The CDR3 sequence is CASSLSGTHRPQYF. CDR3 DNA sequence: TGTGCCAGCAGCTTGAGTGGGACCCATCGGCCCCAGTATTTT.